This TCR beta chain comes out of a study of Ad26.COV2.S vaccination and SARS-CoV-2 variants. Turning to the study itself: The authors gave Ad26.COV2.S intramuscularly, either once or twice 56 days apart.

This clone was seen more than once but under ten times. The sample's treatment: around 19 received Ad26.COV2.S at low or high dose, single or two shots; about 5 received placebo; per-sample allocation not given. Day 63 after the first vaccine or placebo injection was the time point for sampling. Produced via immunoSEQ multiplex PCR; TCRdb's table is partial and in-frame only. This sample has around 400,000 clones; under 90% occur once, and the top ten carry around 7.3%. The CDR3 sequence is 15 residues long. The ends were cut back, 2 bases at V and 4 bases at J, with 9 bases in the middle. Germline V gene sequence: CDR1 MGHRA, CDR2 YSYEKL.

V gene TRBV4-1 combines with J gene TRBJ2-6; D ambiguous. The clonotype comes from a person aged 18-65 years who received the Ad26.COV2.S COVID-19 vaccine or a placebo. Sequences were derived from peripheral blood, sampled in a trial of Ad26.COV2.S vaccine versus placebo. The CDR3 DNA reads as TGCGCCAGCAGCCAATGGGGTTCCGGGGCCAACGTCCTGACTTTC. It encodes CASSQWGSGANVLTF.